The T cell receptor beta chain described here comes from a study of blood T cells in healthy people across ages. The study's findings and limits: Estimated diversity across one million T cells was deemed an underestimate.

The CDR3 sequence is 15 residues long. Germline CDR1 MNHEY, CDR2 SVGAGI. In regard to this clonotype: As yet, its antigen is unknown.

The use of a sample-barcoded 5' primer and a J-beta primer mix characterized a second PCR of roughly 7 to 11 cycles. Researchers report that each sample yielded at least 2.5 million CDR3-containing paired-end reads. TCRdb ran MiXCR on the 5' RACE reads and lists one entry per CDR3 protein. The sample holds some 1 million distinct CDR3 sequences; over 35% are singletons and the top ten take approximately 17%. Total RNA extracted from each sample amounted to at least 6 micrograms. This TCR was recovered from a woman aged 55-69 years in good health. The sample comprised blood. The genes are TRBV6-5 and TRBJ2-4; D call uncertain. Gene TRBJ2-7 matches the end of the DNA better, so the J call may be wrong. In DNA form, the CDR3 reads TGTGCCAGCAGCTCCCCCCGGAGACAAGCCTACGAGCAGTACTTC. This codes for CASSSPRRQAYEQYF.